Detailed here is one T cell receptor (beta chain). This table comes from immunoSEQ multiplex PCR, and its TCRdb copy is limited to in-frame clones, with some not included. The table includes about 660,000 clones, around 87% detected once. J was trimmed by 4 bases and V by 2 bases; bases with no gene match: 9. This CDR3 is built from 16 residues. Germline V gene data show CDR1 as MGHDK and CDR2 as SYGVNS. The sample originates from a study of shared T cell receptors in the human thymus. This sample also belongs to another study, concerning human thymus T cells. That investigation notes: Infants served as donors; they were healthy and Finnish and were having corrective surgery for congenital heart defects. From resections taken during corrective heart surgery, the thymus tissue was obtained. Among thymic and blood repertoires, usage of V and J genes appeared biased. Related studies found that unrelated individuals share highly overlapping thymic repertoires.

Sequencing used thymocytes. This receptor was obtained from a boy younger than two with a congenital heart defect. The V and J genes are TRBV25-1 and TRBJ1-2; TRBD1 agrees at 8 bases. The CDR3 loop is CASSETLGGQAYGYTF. The CDR3 DNA follows: TGTGCCAGCAGTGAAACCTTGGGGGGACAGGCCTATGGCTACACCTTC.